The sequence of this T cell receptor (beta chain) was determined in a study of cytomegalovirus exposure and HLA in healthy donors. The junction had 7 bases not matched to a gene; V was cut back by 4 bases and J by 5 bases. The CDR3 covers 15 residues. Germline CDR1 reads SGHRS; CDR2 reads YFSETQ. Primers: 60 Vbeta forward and 13 Jbeta reverse. Produced via immunoSEQ multiplex PCR; TCRdb's table is partial and in-frame only. The sample comprises about 61,000 clones, around 87% of which are singletons, and less than 1.5% rests with the top ten. Study-wide results and limits: Associated with cytomegalovirus, according to the listing, were 150 to 200 TCR beta chains. Several of the most significant clusters were apparently associated with common viral pathogens in a later analysis. TCR beta V- and J-gene trimming was later associated with a missense DCLRE1C variant.

On this clone itself: Its specificity is not known.

The sequenced material came from PBMCs. The chain carries TRBV5-1 and TRBJ2-2; 8 bases line up with TRBD1. The TCR originated in a man aged 18 to 29 in good health and CMV-seronegative. CDR3 nucleotide sequence: TGCGCCAGCAGCCCCGGGACAGGAAGAACCGGGGAGCTGTTTTTT. This gives the protein CASSPGTGRTGELFF.